Below, one T cell receptor beta chain is given with its context. Sequencing used immunoSEQ multiplex PCR; TCRdb keeps in-frame clones, though not all of them. The repertoire holds around 100,000 clones, with more than 85% as singletons. The sample originates from a study of blood T cell repertoires in COVID-19. Across the whole study: COVID-19 samples, acute and convalescent, were from the United States, Italy and Spain. T cells, B-cell-depleted T cells, or PBMCs provided the cDNA or gDNA that served as material.

V was pared by 3 bases and J by 1 base, with 6 bases between. Germline V lookup: CDR1 LNHDA, CDR2 SQIVND (reference sequence). This CDR3 contains 13 residues. The source of this sequence is a human donor with active COVID-19. The donor label of this sample is uncertain. V gene TRBV19 combines with J gene TRBJ1-2; weak D call: TRBD1 (5 bases). The specimen sequenced was peripheral blood. CDR3 loop: CASSMGLNYGYTF. The CDR3 nucleotides are TGTGCCAGTAGTATGGGACTTAACTATGGCTACACCTTC.